The 29 T cell receptor beta chains given below trace back to one sample, sequenced in a study of lung T cells in sarcoidosis with Löfgren's syndrome. One entry per CDR3 protein results from TCRdb running MiXCR on the reads. The repertoire holds more than 650 distinct CDR3 sequences, with 20% to 25% as singletons. Input material: CD4+ T cells from PBMCs. The receptors shown here come from a human donor with sarcoidosis (Löfgren's syndrome or another form), or a control subject (not recorded which).

This clonotype is classed as medium-sized (0.01 to 0.1%). V usage is TRBV6-2 or TRBV6-3 and J usage is TRBJ1-1, with D perhaps matching TRBD1 (5 bases). Looked up from germline, CDR1 is MNHEY and CDR2 is SVGEGT. The V gene lost 4 bases and the J gene lost 7 bases, with 13 bases spanning the gap. This CDR3 spans 13 amino acids. CDR3 DNA: TGTGCCAGCAGTTTCAGGGAGGCTGGTGAAGCTTTCTTT. Residues: CASSFREAGEAFF.

This clonotype was recorded a few times. V is TRBV29-1 and J is TRBJ2-1; 15 bases agree with TRBD2. The CDR3 contains 14 residues. V lost 6 bases to trimming and J lost 6 bases; unmatched junction nucleotides: 3. Germline CDR1 SQVTM, CDR2 ANQGSEA. In DNA, the CDR3 is TGCAGCGTAGGGACTAGCGGGGGGCCCAATGAGCAGTTCTTC. This sequence encodes CSVGTSGGPNEQFF.

By share, this clonotype counts as large. This chain connects TRBV24-1 to TRBJ1-2; 7 bases line up with TRBD1. This CDR3 contains 14 residues. Germline CDR1 is KGHDR and CDR2 is SFDVKD. V trimming: 5 bases; J trimming: 3 bases; junction bases outside the gene matches: 5. CDR3 loop: CATSATDRYYGYTF. CDR3 in DNA: TGTGCCACCAGTGCCACGGACAGGTACTATGGCTACACCTTC.

This clonotype has a single count. A junction boundary mismatches the germline segment, possibly from a read error. The chain carries TRBV28 and TRBJ1-2, with D tentatively TRBD1 (6 bases). CDR1 and CDR2 (germline): MDHEN, SYDVKM. This CDR3 comprises 15 residues. The CDR3 spells CASNGGGGFSYGHTF. The CDR3 coding sequence is TGTGCCAGCAATGGAGGGGGGGGCTTTAGCTATGGCCACACCTTC.

Relative to its sample, this clonotype is large. This chain joins TRBV12-3 or TRBV12-4 and TRBJ1-5; tentatively, D is TRBD1 (5 bases). The V gene lost 6 bases and the J gene lost 0 bases, with 12 bases spanning the gap. The CDR3 spans 15 residues. CDR3 in amino acids: CASSQRGISNQPQHF. Written as DNA, the CDR3 is TGTGCCAGCAGCCAACGGGGGATTAGCAATCAGCCCCAGCATTTT.

By share, this clonotype counts as large. The chain links TRBV4-2 to TRBJ1-6, with a tentative D call TRBD1 (6 bases). Per the germline V gene, CDR1 is LGHNA and CDR2 is YNFKEQ. The V end lost 0 bases, the J end lost 13 bases, and 16 bases lay between the germline ends. The CDR3 runs to 15 residues. The CDR3 sequence: CASSQEQLTGRPLHF. In DNA form, the CDR3 reads TGTGCCAGCAGCCAAGAACAACTTACAGGGCGTCCCCTCCACTTT.

With respect to this clonotype: A read error is possible here, since a much larger clone lies one base away. The chain couples TRBV7-6 to TRBJ1-1; D remains ambiguous. Per germline, CDR1 SGHVS and CDR2 FNYEAQ. This CDR3 is built from 15 residues. Here the CDR3 DNA reads TGTGCCAGCAGCCCCCTCCCCACGGGGAACACTGAAGCTCTCTTT. This gives the protein CASSPLPTGNTEALF.

Details on this clonotype: At one end, the junction sequence differs from germline, possibly due to a read error. This rearrangement joins TRBV5-4 to TRBJ2-3; 7 bases are shared with TRBD1. The CDR3 covers 16 residues. Germline CDR1 is SGHNT and CDR2 is YYREEE (reference sequence). CDR3 DNA sequence: TGTGCCAGAAGCTCAAACCAGGGGGTGGTCACAGATACGCAGTATTTT. Translating gives CARSSNQGVVTDTQYF.

CDR3: CASSVAGTDTQYF. As DNA, the CDR3 is TGTGCCAGCAGCGTAGCAGGCACAGATACGCAGTATTTT. The chain joins TRBV9 to TRBJ2-3; D unclear. Trimming took 0 bases from V and 1 from J, leaving 3 bases between them. Germline loops: CDR1 SGDLS, CDR2 YYNGEE. CDR3 length: 13 amino acids.

The gene calls are TRBV28 and TRBJ2-1, with D tentatively TRBD2 (6 bases). This CDR3 has 15 amino acids. Per germline, CDR1 MDHEN and CDR2 SYDVKM. Trimming took off 11 bases at V and 0 bases at J, with 17 bases between the two ends. DNA of the CDR3: TGTGCCTCAACACTCCACGGGAGCTCCTACAATGAGCAGTTCTTC. Its translation is CASTLHGSSYNEQFF.

About this clonotype: A read error is possible here, since a much larger clone lies one base away. The chain is built from TRBV5-6 and TRBJ2-1; 10 positions agree with TRBD1. CDR3 length: 16 amino acids. J lost 4 bases, V lost 3 bases, and 7 bases had no gene match. The germline gives CDR1 SGHDT, CDR2 YYEEEE. The CDR3 region has the DNA TGTGCCAGCAGCTCGGACAGGGGGGAGGTATACAATGAGCAGTTCTTC. It yields the protein CASSSDRGEVYNEQFF.

This clonotype is deemed large. The chain recombines TRBV19 with TRBJ2-3; D could derive from TRBD1 or TRBD2 (6 bases each). The V end lost 0 bases, the J end lost 4 bases, and 11 bases lay between the germline ends. This CDR3 has 15 residues. Germline lookup yields CDR1 LNHDA and CDR2 SQIVND (reference sequence). CDR3 protein: CASSIEHGGADTQYF. In nucleotides, the CDR3 is TGTGCCAGTAGTATAGAACACGGGGGCGCAGATACGCAGTATTTT. The complete variable domain, with remaining parts taken from reference TRBV19 and TRBJ2-3, reads DGGITQSPKYLFRKEGQNVTLSCEQNLNHDAMYWYRQDPGQGLRLIYYSQIVNDFQKGDIAEGYSVSREKKESFPLTVTSAQKNPTAFYLCASSIEHGGADTQYFGPGTRLTVL.

This clonotype is labeled medium-sized. The chain has TRBV20-1 and TRBJ2-5, with 11 bases matching TRBD2. Trimming cost V 5 bases and J 7 bases; bases outside gene matches: 15. This CDR3 is 16 amino acids long. Per the germline V gene, CDR1 is DFQATT and CDR2 is SNEGSKA (reference sequence). CDR3 DNA sequence: TGCAGTGCTGATAGCGGGGGGGCTCCAGGTTTAGGGACCCAGTACTTC. This encodes CSADSGGAPGLGTQYF.

This clonotype is large (0.1 to 1%) within its sample. The chain carries TRBV12-3 or TRBV12-4 and TRBJ1-1, with D perhaps TRBD1 (5 bases). V lost 6 bases and J lost 4, with 24 bases in between. The CDR3 sequence is 17 residues long. For the CDR3, the DNA is TGTGCCAGCAGCCGTGGGGTGGGTACAGGCTGGTCCACTGAAGCTTTCTTT. Encoded protein: CASSRGVGTGWSTEAFF.

The chain carries TRBV6-1 and TRBJ2-5, with TRBD2 identical over 11 bases. CDR3 length equals 13 residues. J was trimmed by 5 bases and V by 10 bases; bases with no gene match: 6. Germline V CDR1 and CDR2: MNHNS, SASEGT. The CDR3 DNA is TGTGCCAACTCACGACTAGCGGGGGAGACCCAGTACTTC. The encoded protein is CANSRLAGETQYF.

Judged by abundance, this clonotype is medium-sized (0.01 to 0.1%). This rearrangement joins TRBV7-6 to TRBJ2-7; 7 bases agree with TRBD1. This CDR3 spans 15 amino acids. Germline V gene sequence: CDR1 SGHVS, CDR2 FNYEAQ. V was clipped by 5 bases and J by 3 bases; unmatched bases: 10. This CDR3 is CASSANRGRDYEQYF. In DNA, the CDR3 is TGTGCCAGCAGCGCGAACAGGGGTCGTGACTACGAGCAGTACTTC.

By sample fraction, this clonotype is large. The chain has TRBV6-6 and TRBJ2-3; 8 positions match TRBD1. CDR3 length: 15 residues. Germline CDR1 reads MNHNY; CDR2 reads SVGAGI (reference sequence). Germline trimming cut 2 bases from V and 3 bases from J; bases unmatched to any gene: 4. This chain's CDR3 is CASSYQTGETDTQYF. The CDR3 bases are TGTGCCAGCAGTTACCAGACAGGGGAGACAGATACGCAGTATTTT.

By share of the sample, this clonotype is medium-sized. V is TRBV7-2 and J is TRBJ1-1; 7 nucleotides agree with TRBD1. V trimming: 5 bases; J trimming: 4 bases; junction bases outside the gene matches: 7. This CDR3 has 14 residues. CDR1 is SGHTA, CDR2 FQGNSA, per germline. The CDR3 coding sequence is TGTGCCAGCAGCCCGGGACAGAGACTCACTGAAGCTTTCTTT. It codes for CASSPGQRLTEAFF.

This clonotype is labeled large (0.1 to 1%). This rearrangement joins TRBV28 to TRBJ1-2, with D unclear. Germline V gene data show CDR1 as MDHEN and CDR2 as SYDVKM. V was clipped by 2 bases and J by 3 bases, with 7 bases between them. The CDR3 covers 13 residues. The chain's CDR3 is CASSLAPHYGYTF. The DNA of the CDR3 is TGTGCCAGCAGTTTAGCCCCCCACTATGGCTACACCTTC.

This clonotype is deemed large. The gene calls are TRBV2 and TRBJ1-3; unclear D gene. Trimming cost V 7 bases and J 11 bases, with 9 bases left between them. The CDR3 loop spans 10 amino acids. Germline V gene data show CDR1 as SNHLY and CDR2 as FYNNEI. The DNA of the CDR3 is TGTGCCAGCAAATTTATTTCCATATATTTT. Residues: CASKFISIYF.

The gene calls are TRBV18 and TRBJ2-7; TRBD1 aligns across 8 bases. The germline V gene has CDR1 KGHSH and CDR2 LQKENI. The CDR3 loop spans 13 amino acids. The junction had 5 bases not matched to a gene; V was cut back by 3 bases and J by 7 bases. The CDR3 bases are TGTGCCAGCTCACCGGGACAGGAGGCAGAGCAGTACTTC. It translates to CASSPGQEAEQYF.

By share, this clonotype counts as medium-sized. V gene TRBV5-4 combines with J gene TRBJ2-3; D remains ambiguous. The V gene lost 0 bases and the J gene lost 1 base, with 9 bases spanning the gap. Germline values: CDR1 SGHNT, CDR2 YYREEE (reference sequence). The CDR3 contains 15 residues. The CDR3 DNA is TGTGCCAGCAGCTTGGACAGTCCGGGCACAGATACGCAGTATTTT. Residues: CASSLDSPGTDTQYF.

This clonotype counts as medium-sized (0.01 to 0.1%). The chain joins TRBV5-1 to TRBJ2-3; D remains ambiguous. Germline V gives CDR1 SGHRS, CDR2 YFSETQ. V was trimmed by 4 bases and J by 2 bases, leaving 11 bases between them. The CDR3 sequence is 14 residues long. The CDR3, as DNA: TGCGCCAGCAGCCAGAACGGGTTCACAGATACGCAGTATTTT. It is translated as CASSQNGFTDTQYF. The full variable domain, rest sourced from reference TRBV5-1 and TRBJ2-3, is KAGVTQTPRYLIKTRGQQVTLSCSPISGHRSVSWYQQTPGQGLQFLFEYFSETQRNKGNFPGRFSGRQFSNSRSEMNVSTLELGDSALYLCASSQNGFTDTQYFGPGTRLTVL.

Details on this clonotype: The CDR3 does not end in the conserved phenylalanine or tryptophan, so this is likely a read error. V usage is TRBV2 and J usage is TRBJ1-5; D unresolved. Trimming pared 1 base from V and 7 bases from J, leaving 14 bases between. CDR3 length equals 15 residues. Per the germline V gene, CDR1 is SNHLY and CDR2 is FYNNEI. This chain's CDR3 is CASSEEGLDGQPQHL. Written as DNA, the CDR3 is TGTGCCAGCAGTGAAGAAGGGTTAGACGGGCAGCCCCAGCATCTT.

This clonotype was observed a few times. This may arise from a read error, as a much more abundant clone is one base away. The CDR3 does not close with the conserved phenylalanine or tryptophan, likely indicating a read error. This chain connects TRBV24-1 to TRBJ1-2, with 7 bases matching TRBD1. J lost 3 bases, V lost 5 bases, and 5 bases had no gene match. CDR1 KGHDR and CDR2 SFDVKD come from the germline V gene. This CDR3 is built from 14 residues. The CDR3 region is CATSATDRYYGYTS. Here the CDR3 DNA reads TGTGCCACCAGTGCCACGGACAGGTACTATGGCTACACCTCC.

Note on this clonotype: A much larger clone is a single base away; this may be a read error. The V gene is TRBV3-1, the J gene TRBJ2-5; D gene uncertain. Trimming left V 4 bases short and J 2 bases short, with 11 bases between. Per the germline V gene, CDR1 is LGHDT and CDR2 is YNNKEL (reference sequence). The CDR3 length is 14 residues. CDR3 DNA: TGTGCCAGCAGCCGAGATATTGGACAAGAGACCCAGTACTTC. Amino acids: CASSRDIGQETQYF.

Concerning this clonotype: The germline gene is not matched at one end of the junction; a read error may be the cause. The chain links TRBV27 to TRBJ2-7; 9 bases agree with TRBD1. The CDR3 totals 13 residues. CDR1 and CDR2 (germline): MNHEY, SMNVEV (reference sequence). CDR3 residues: CVSSSGTGGVQYF. DNA for the CDR3: TGTGTCAGCAGTTCAGGTACAGGGGGCGTGCAGTACTTC.

In this sample, this clonotype turned up a few times. Its ends do not fully match the called genes, so a read error is possible. The rearrangement joins TRBV10-3 to TRBJ1-1; the match to TRBD1 covers 7 bases. From germline, CDR1 is ENHRY and CDR2 SYGVKD. The CDR3 runs 14 residues. CDR3 region: CAISDRDRNTEASF. Here the CDR3 DNA reads TGTGCCATCAGTGATAGGGACAGAAACACTGAAGCTTCCTTT.

Turning to this clonotype: A much larger clonotype is one base distant, so this may be a read error. The CDR3 ends on some other residue instead of the conserved phenylalanine or tryptophan, so this is likely a read error. The V gene is TRBV3-1, the J gene TRBJ2-7, with 10 bases identical to TRBD1. This CDR3 has 16 amino acids. Trimming removed 3 bases from V and 2 bases from J; junction bases left unmatched: 7. The germline V gene encodes CDR1 LGHDT and CDR2 YNNKEL (reference sequence). Here the CDR3 reads CASSQPKGTGAYEQYL. CDR3 nucleotide sequence: TGTGCCAGCAGCCAGCCCAAGGGGACAGGGGCCTACGAGCAGTACCTC.